This T cell receptor (beta chain) originates from a study of blood T cell repertoires in COVID-19. For the study at large: Sources were T cells, B-cell-depleted T cells, or PBMCs; the material itself was cDNA or gDNA.

Generated by immunoSEQ multiplex PCR, the TCRdb table keeps only in-frame clones and is missing some. The sample yields around 60,000 clones, approximately 84% seen once. The ends were cut back, 2 bases at V and 7 bases at J, with 11 bases in the middle. The CDR3 length is 12 residues. Germline-derived CDR1 and CDR2 are SQVTM and ANQGSEA. The TCR was taken from a man aged 55 to 69 with COVID-19, enrolled during active disease. Sequenced input: peripheral blood. The chain links TRBV29-1 to TRBJ1-1; perhaps TRBD1 as D (6 bases). The CDR3 reads CSVERGGGEAFF. The CDR3 DNA reads as TGCAGCGTTGAAAGGGGGGGTGGTGAAGCTTTCTTT.